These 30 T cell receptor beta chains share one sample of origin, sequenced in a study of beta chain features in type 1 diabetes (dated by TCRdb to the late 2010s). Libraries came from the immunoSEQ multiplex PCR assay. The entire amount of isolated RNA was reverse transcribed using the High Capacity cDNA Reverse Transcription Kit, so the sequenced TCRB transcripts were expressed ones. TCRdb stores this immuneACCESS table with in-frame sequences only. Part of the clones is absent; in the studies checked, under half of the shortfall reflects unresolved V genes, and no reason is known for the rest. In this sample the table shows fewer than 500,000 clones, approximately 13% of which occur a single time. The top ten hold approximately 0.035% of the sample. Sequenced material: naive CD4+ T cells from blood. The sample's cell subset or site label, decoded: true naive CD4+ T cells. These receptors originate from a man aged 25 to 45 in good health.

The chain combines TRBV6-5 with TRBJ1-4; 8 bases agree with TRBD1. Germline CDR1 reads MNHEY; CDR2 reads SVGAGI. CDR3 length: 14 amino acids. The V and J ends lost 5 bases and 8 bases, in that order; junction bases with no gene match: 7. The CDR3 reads CASSPDRAGEKLFF. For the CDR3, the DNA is TGTGCCAGCAGTCCGGACAGGGCGGGAGAAAAACTGTTTTTT.

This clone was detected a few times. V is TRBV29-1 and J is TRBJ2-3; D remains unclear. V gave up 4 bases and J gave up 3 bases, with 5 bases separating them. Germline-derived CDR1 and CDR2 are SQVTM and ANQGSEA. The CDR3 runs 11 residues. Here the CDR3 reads CSVAQTDTQYF. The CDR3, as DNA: TGCAGCGTTGCGCAGACAGATACGCAGTATTTT.

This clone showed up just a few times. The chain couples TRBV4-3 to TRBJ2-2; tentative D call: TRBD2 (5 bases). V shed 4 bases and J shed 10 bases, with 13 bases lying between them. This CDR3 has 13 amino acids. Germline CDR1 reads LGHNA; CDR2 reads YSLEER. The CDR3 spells CASSRNGETELFF. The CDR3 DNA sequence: TGCGCCAGCAGCCGAAACGGGGAGACGGAGCTGTTTTTT.

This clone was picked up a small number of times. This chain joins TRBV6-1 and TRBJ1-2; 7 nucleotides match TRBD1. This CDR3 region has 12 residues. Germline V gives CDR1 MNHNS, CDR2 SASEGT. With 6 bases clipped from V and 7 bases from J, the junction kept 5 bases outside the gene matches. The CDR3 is CASRTQGSGYTF. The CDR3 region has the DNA TGTGCCAGCAGAACACAGGGGTCTGGCTACACCTTC.

Here the CDR3 reads CASSSGTGVTDTQYF. Here the CDR3 DNA reads TGCGCCAGCAGCAGCGGGACAGGGGTCACAGATACGCAGTATTTT. The chain uses TRBV5-1 and TRBJ2-3; the match to TRBD1 covers 10 bases. Germline loops: CDR1 SGHRS, CDR2 YFSETQ. V lost 4 bases, J lost 2 bases, and 4 bases stayed unmatched. The CDR3 is 15 amino acids.

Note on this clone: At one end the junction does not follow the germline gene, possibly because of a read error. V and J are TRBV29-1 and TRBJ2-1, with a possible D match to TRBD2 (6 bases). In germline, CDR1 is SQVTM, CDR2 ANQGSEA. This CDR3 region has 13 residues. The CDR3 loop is CSGEESGLGEQFF. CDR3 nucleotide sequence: TGCAGCGGTGAAGAGAGCGGGTTGGGTGAGCAGTTCTTC.

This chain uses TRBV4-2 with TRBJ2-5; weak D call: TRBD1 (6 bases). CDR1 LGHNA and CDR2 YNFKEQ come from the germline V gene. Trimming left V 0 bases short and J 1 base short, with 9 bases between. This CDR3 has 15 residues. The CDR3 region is CASSQDRGAQETQYF. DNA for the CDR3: TGTGCCAGCAGCCAAGACAGGGGTGCCCAAGAGACCCAGTACTTC.

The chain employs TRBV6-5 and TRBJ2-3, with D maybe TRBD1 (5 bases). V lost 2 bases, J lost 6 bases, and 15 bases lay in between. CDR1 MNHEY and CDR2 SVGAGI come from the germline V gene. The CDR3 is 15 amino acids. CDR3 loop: CASSYGGPGLDTQYF. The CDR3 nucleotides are TGTGCCAGCAGTTACGGTGGCCCAGGGCTGGATACGCAGTATTTT.

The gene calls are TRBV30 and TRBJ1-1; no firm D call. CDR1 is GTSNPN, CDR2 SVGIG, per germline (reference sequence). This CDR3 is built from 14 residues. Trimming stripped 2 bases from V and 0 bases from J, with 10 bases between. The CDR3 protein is CAWSRGGLNTEAFF. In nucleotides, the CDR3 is TGTGCCTGGAGTCGGGGAGGGTTGAACACTGAAGCTTTCTTT.

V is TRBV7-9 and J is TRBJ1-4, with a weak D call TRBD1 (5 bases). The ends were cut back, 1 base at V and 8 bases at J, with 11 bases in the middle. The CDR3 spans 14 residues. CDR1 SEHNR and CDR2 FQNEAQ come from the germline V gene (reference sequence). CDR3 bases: TGTGCCAGCAGCTTAGAAATTGGACAAGAAAAACTGTTTTTT. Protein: CASSLEIGQEKLFF. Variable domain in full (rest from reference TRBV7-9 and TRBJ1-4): DTGVSQNPRHKITKRGQNVTFRCDPISEHNRLYWYRQTLGQGPEFLTYFQNEAQLEKSRLLSDRFSAERPKGSFSTLEIQRTEQGDSAMYLCASSLEIGQEKLFFGSGTQLSVL.

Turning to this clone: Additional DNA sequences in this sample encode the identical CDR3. CDR3 nucleotides: TGCAGCGTTGGGAGGGCCATCGGGGAGCTGTTTTTT. Its translation: CSVGRAIGELFF. This chain uses TRBV29-1 with TRBJ2-2, with a tentative D call TRBD2 (6 bases). From germline, CDR1 is SQVTM and CDR2 ANQGSEA. V was shortened by 4 bases and J by 7 bases, with 10 bases between the two germline ends. The CDR3 length is 12 residues.

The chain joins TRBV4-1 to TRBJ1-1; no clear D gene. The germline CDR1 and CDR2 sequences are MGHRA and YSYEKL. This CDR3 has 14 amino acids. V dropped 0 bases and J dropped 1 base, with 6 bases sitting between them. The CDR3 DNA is TGCGCCAGCAGCCAAGATCACAAGAACACTGAAGCTTTCTTT. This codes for CASSQDHKNTEAFF.

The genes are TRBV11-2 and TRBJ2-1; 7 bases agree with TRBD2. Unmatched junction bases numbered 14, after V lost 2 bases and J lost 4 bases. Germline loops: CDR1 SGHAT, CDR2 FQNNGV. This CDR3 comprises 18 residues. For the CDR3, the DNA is TGTGCCAGCAGCTTACTGTCCTTCCGACTAGCCCGGTACAATGAGCAGTTCTTC. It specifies CASSLLSFRLARYNEQFF. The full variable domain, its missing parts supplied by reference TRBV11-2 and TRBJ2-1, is EAGVAQSPRYKIIEKRQSVAFWCNPISGHATLYWYQQILGQGPKLLIQFQNNGVVDDSQLPKDRFSAERLKGVDSTLKIQPAKLEDSAVYLCASSLLSFRLARYNEQFFGPGTRLTVL.

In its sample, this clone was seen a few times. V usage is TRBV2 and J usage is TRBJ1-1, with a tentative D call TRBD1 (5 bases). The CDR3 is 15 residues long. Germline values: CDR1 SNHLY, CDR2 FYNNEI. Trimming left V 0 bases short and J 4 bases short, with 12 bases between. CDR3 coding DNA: TGTGCCAGCAGTGAAGCGATAGGGGTAACCACTGAAGCTTTCTTT. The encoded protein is CASSEAIGVTTEAFF.

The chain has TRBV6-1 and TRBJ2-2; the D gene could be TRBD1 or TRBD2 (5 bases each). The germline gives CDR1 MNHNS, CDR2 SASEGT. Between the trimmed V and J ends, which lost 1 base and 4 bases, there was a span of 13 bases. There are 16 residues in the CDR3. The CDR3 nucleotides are TGTGCCAGCAGTGAAGTTGGGGGATCGACCACCGGGGAGCTGTTTTTT. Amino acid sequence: CASSEVGGSTTGELFF.

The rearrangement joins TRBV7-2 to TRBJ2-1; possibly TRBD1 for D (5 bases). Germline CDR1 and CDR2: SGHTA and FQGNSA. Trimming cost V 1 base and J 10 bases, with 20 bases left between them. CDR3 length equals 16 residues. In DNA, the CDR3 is TGTGCCAGCAGCTTAGTTCCTTTCAGGGTGGGTACAGAGCAGTTCTTC. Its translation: CASSLVPFRVGTEQFF.

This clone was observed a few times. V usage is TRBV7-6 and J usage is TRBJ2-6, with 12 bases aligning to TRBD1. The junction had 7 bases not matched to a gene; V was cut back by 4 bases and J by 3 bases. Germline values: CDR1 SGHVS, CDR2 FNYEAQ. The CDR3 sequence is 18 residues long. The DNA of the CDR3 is TGTGCCAGCAGCTCCACCGGGACAGGGGGCGGTGGGGCCAACGTCCTGACTTTC. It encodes CASSSTGTGGGGANVLTF.

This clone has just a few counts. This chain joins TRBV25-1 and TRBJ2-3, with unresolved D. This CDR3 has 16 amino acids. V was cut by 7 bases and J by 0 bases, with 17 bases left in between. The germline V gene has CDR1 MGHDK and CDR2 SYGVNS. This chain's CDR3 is CASKRSTSRSTDTQYF. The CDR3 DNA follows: TGTGCCAGCAAACGATCAACCTCGCGGAGCACAGATACGCAGTATTTT.

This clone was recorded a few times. The CDR3 DNA is TGTGCCTGGAGCCCCGGGCGGAGCTATGGCTACACCTTC. It is translated as CAWSPGRSYGYTF. This chain uses TRBV30 with TRBJ1-2; D is undetermined. This CDR3 region has 13 residues. The germline V gene has CDR1 GTSNPN and CDR2 SVGIG (reference sequence). Deletions cut 3 bases from V and 4 bases from J, with 12 bases between.

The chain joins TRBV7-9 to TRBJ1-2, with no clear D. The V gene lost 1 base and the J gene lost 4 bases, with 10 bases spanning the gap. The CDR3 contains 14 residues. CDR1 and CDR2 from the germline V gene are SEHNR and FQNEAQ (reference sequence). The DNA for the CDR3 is TGTGCCAGCAGCTTAGTAGGCAGCTTCTATGGCTACACCTTC. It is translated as CASSLVGSFYGYTF.

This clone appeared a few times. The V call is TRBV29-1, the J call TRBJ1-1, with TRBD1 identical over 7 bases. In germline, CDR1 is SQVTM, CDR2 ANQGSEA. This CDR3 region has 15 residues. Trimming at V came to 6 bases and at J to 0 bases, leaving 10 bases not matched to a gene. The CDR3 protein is CSVGGNRGLNTEAFF. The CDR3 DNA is TGCAGCGTAGGCGGGAACAGGGGATTGAACACTGAAGCTTTCTTT.

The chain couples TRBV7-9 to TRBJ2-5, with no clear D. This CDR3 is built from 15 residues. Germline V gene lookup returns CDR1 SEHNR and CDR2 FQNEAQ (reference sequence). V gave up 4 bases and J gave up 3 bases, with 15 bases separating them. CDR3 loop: CASSSGPDGEETQYF. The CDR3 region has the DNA TGTGCCAGCAGCTCCGGACCCGACGGCGAAGAGACCCAGTACTTC.

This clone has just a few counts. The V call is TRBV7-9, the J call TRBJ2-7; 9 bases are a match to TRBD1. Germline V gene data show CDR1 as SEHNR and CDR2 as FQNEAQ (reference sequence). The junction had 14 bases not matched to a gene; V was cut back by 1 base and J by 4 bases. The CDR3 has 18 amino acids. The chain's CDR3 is CASSLVVGAGTGFYEQYF. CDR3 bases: TGTGCCAGCAGCTTAGTTGTTGGGGCCGGGACAGGGTTTTACGAGCAGTACTTC.

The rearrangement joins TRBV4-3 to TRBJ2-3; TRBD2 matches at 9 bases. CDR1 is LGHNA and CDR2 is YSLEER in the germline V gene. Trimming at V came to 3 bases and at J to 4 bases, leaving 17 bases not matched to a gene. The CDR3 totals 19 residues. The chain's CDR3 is CASSQVLGGRAAGPDTQYF. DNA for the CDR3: TGCGCCAGCAGCCAGGTCCTTGGCGGGAGGGCCGCGGGCCCAGATACGCAGTATTTT.

For the CDR3, the DNA is TGCGCCAGCAGCCAACCTAGGGCACGGAACTATGGCTACACCTTC. Residues: CASSQPRARNYGYTF. The chain joins TRBV4-1 to TRBJ1-2; D is unclear. CDR1 and CDR2 (germline): MGHRA, YSYEKL. V was shortened by 2 bases and J by 2 bases, with 12 bases between the two germline ends. The CDR3 is 15 amino acids.

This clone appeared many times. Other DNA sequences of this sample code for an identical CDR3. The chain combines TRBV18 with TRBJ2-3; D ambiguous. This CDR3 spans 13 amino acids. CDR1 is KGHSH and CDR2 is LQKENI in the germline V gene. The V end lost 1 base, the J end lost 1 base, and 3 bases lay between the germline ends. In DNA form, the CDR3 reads TGTGCCAGCTCACCACTTGGCACAGATACGCAGTATTTT. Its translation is CASSPLGTDTQYF. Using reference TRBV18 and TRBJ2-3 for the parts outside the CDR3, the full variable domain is NAGVMQNPRHLVRRRGQEARLRCSPMKGHSHVYWYRQLPEEGLKFMVYLQKENIIDESGMPKERFSAEFPKEGPSILRIQQVVRGDSAAYFCASSPLGTDTQYFGPGTRLTVL.

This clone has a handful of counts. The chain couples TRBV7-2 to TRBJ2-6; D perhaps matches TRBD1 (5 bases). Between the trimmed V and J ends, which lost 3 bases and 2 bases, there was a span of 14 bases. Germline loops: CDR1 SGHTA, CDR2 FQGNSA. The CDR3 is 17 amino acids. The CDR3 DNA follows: TGTGCCAGCAGCTTCACCTCCAGGGTCGCTGGGGCCAACGTCCTGACTTTC. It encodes CASSFTSRVAGANVLTF.

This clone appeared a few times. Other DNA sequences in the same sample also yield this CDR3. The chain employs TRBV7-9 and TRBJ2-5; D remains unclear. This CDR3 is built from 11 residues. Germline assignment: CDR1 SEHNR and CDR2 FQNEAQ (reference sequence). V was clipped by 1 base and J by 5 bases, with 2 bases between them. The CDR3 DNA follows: TGTGCCAGCAGCTTAGTTGAGACCCAGTACTTC. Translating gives CASSLVETQYF. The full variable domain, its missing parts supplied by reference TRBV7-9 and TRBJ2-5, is DTGVSQNPRHKITKRGQNVTFRCDPISEHNRLYWYRQTLGQGPEFLTYFQNEAQLEKSRLLSDRFSAERPKGSFSTLEIQRTEQGDSAMYLCASSLVETQYFGPGTRLLVL.

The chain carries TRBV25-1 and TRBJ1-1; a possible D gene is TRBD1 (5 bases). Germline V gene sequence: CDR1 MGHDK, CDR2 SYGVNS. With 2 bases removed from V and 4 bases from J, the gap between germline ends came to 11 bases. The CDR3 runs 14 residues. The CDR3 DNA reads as TGTGCCAGCAGTGAACCAGGGCAAGGCACTGAAGCTTTCTTT. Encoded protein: CASSEPGQGTEAFF.

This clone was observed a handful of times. CDR3 region: CASSLMGDEQYF. CDR3 DNA sequence: TGTGCCAGCAGCTTAATGGGGGACGAGCAGTACTTC. This chain uses TRBV7-2 with TRBJ2-7; D is possibly TRBD1 or TRBD2 (5 bases each). This CDR3 region has 12 residues. The V gene's germline CDR1 is SGHTA and CDR2 FQGNSA. V was trimmed by 2 bases and J by 5 bases, leaving 7 bases between them.